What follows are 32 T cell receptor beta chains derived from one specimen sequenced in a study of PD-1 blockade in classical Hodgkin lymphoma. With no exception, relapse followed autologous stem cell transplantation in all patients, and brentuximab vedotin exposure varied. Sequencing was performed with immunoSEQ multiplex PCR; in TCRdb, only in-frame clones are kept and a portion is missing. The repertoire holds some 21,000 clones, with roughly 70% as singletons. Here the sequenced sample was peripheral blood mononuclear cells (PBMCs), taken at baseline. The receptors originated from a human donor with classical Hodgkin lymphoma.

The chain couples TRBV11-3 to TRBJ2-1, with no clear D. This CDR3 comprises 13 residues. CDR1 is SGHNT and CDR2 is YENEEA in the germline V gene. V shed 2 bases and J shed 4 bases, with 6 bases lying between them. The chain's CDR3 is CASSLSVYNEQFF. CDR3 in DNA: TGTGCCAGCAGCTTATCGGTGTACAATGAGCAGTTCTTC.

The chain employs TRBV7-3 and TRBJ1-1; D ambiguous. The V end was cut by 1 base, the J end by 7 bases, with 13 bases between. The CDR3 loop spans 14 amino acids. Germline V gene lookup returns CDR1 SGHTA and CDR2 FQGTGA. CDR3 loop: CASSLMGEGGEAFF. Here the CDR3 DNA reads TGTGCCAGCAGCTTAATGGGTGAGGGCGGTGAAGCTTTCTTT.

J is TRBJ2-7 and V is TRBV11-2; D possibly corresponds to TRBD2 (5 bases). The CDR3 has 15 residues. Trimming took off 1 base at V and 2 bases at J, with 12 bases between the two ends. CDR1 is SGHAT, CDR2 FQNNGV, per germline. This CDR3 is CASSLAPGLAYEQYF. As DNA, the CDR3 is TGTGCCAGCAGCTTAGCCCCGGGATTAGCCTACGAGCAGTACTTC.

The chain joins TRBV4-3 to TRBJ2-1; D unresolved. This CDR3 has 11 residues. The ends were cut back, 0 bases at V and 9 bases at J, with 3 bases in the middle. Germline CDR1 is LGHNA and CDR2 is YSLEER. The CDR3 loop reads CASSQEGEQFF. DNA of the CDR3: TGCGCCAGCAGCCAAGAAGGTGAGCAGTTCTTC.

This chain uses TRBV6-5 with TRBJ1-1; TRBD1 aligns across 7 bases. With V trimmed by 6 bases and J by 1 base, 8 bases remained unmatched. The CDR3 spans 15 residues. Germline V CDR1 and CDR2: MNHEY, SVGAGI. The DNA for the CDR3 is TGTGCCAGCAGCAGGGACAGACCTTGGAACACTGAAGCTTTCTTT. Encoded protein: CASSRDRPWNTEAFF.

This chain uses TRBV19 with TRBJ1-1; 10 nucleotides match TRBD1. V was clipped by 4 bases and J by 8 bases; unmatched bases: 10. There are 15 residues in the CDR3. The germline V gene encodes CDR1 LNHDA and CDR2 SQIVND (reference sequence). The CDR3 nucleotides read TGTGCCAGTAGTACCCGGGACAGGGGAAGAGGCGAAGCTTTCTTT. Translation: CASSTRDRGRGEAFF.

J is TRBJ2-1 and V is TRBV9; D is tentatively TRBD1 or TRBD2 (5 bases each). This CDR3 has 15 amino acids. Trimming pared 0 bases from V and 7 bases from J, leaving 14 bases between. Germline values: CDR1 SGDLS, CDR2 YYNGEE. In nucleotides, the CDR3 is TGTGCCAGCAGCGTAGTGGGGACGGCCCCGAATGAGCAGTTCTTC. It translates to CASSVVGTAPNEQFF.

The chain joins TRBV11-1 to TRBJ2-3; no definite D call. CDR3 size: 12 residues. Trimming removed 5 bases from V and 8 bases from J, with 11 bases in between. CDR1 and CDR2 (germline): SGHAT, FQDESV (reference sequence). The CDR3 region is CASSHSSGTQYF. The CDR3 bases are TGTGCCAGCAGCCACTCCTCCGGTACGCAGTATTTT.

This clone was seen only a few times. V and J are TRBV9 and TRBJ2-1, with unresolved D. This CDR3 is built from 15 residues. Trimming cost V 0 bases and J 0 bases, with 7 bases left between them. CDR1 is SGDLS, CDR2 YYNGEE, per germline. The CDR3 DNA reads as TGTGCCAGCAGCGTAGAGTGGGGCTCCTACAATGAGCAGTTCTTC. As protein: CASSVEWGSYNEQFF. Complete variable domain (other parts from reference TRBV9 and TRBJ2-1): DSGVTQTPKHLITATGQRVTLRCSPRSGDLSVYWYQQSLDQGLQFLIQYYNGEERAKGNILERFSAQQFPDLHSELNLSSLELGDSALYFCASSVEWGSYNEQFFGPGTRLTVL.

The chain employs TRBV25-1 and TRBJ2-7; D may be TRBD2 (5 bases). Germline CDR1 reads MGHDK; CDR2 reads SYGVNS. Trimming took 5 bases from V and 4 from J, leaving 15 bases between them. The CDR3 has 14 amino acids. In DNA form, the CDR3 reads TGTGCCAGCAGTTACCCTACCCGGGGTTACGAGCAGTACTTC. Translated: CASSYPTRGYEQYF.

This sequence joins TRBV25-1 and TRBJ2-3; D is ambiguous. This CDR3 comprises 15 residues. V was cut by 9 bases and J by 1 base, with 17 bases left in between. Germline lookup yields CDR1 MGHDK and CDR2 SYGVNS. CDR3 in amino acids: CARPIWAPGTDTQYF. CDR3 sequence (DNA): TGTGCCAGGCCGATCTGGGCCCCCGGCACAGATACGCAGTATTTT.

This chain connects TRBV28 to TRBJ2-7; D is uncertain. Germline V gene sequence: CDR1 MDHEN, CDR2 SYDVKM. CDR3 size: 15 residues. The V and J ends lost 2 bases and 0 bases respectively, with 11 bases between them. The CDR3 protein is CASSLGMLSSYEQYF. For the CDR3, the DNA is TGTGCCAGCAGTTTAGGGATGTTGAGCTCCTACGAGCAGTACTTC. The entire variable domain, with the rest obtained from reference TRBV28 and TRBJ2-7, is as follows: DVKVTQSSRYLVKRTGEKVFLECVQDMDHENMFWYRQDPGLGLRLIYFSYDVKMKEKGDIPEGYSVSREKKERFSLILESASTNQTSMYLCASSLGMLSSYEQYFGPGTRLTVT.

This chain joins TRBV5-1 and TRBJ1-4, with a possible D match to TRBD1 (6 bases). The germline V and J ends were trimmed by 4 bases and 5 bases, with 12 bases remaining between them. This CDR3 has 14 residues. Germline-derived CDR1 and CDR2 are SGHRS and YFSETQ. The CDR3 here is CASSLLGGNEKLFF. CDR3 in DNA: TGCGCCAGCAGCCTATTAGGGGGGAATGAAAAACTGTTTTTT. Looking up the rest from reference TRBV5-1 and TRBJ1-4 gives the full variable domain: KAGVTQTPRYLIKTRGQQVTLSCSPISGHRSVSWYQQTPGQGLQFLFEYFSETQRNKGNFPGRFSGRQFSNSRSEMNVSTLELGDSALYLCASSLLGGNEKLFFGSGTQLSVL.

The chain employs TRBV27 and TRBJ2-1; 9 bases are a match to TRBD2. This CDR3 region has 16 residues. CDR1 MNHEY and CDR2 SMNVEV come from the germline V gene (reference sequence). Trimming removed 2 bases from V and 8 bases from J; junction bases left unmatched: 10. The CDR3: CASSLQGGRGPHEQFF. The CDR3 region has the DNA TGTGCCAGCAGTTTACAGGGCGGGAGGGGTCCTCATGAGCAGTTCTTC.

Here the CDR3 DNA reads TGTGCCTGGAGTGACAACAGGGGTACCGGGGAGCTGTTTTTT. Translating gives CAWSDNRGTGELFF. The chain links TRBV30 to TRBJ2-2, with 7 bases that match TRBD1. V lost 1 base and J lost 5; bases outside the gene matches: 4. The CDR3 extends over 14 amino acids. Germline CDR1 reads GTSNPN; CDR2 reads SVGIG (reference sequence).

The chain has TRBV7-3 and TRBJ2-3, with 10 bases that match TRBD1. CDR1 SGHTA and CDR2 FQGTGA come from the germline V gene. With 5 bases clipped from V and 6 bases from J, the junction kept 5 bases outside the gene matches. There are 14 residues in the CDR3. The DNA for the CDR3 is TGTGCCAGCAGCGAGACAGGGGGCAGGGATACGCAGTATTTT. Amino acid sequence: CASSETGGRDTQYF. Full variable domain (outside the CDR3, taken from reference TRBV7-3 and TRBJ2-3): GAGVSQTPSNKVTEKGKYVELRCDPISGHTALYWYRQSLGQGPEFLIYFQGTGAADDSGLPNDRFFAVRPEGSVSTLKIQRTERGDSAVYLCASSETGGRDTQYFGPGTRLTVL.

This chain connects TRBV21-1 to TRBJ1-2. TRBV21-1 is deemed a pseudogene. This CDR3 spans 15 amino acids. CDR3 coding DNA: TGTGCCAGCAGCACGGAGACCGTCGTTGCTGGAAGCTACACCTTC. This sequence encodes CASSTETVVAGSYTF.

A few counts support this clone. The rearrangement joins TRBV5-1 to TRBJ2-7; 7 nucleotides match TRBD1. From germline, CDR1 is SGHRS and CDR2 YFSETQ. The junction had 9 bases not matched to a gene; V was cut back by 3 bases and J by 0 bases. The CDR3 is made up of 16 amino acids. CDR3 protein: CASSSRPGQYSYEQYF. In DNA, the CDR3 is TGCGCCAGCAGCTCAAGACCGGGACAGTACTCCTACGAGCAGTACTTC.

The CDR3 DNA is TGTGCCTGGAGTGTAACGGGAGTGAGCGAGCAGTACTTC. Residues: CAWSVTGVSEQYF. This chain joins TRBV30 and TRBJ2-7, with a possible D match to TRBD2 (6 bases). The CDR3 is 13 residues long. Trimming removed 0 bases at V and 6 bases at J, with 12 bases between. CDR1 and CDR2 from the germline V gene are GTSNPN and SVGIG (reference sequence).

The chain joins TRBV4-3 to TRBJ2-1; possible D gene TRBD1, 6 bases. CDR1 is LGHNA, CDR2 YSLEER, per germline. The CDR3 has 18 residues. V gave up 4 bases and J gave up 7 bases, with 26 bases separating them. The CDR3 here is CASSPLGPLRDIKNEQFF. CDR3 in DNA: TGCGCCAGCAGCCCCCTTGGACCCCTCCGGGACATCAAAAATGAGCAGTTCTTC.

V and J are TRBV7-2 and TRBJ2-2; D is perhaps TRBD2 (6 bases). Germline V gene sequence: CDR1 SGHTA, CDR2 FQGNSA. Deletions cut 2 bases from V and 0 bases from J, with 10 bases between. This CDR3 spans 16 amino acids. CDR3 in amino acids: CASSLMGGTNTGELFF. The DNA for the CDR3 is TGTGCCAGCAGCTTAATGGGCGGGACGAACACCGGGGAGCTGTTTTTT.

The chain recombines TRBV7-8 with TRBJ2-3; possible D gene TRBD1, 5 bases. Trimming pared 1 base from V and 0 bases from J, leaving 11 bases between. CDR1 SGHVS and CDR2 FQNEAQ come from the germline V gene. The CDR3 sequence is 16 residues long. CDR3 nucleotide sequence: TGTGCCAGCAGCTTAGAGGGTGGGGCTAGCACAGATACGCAGTATTTT. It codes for CASSLEGGASTDTQYF.

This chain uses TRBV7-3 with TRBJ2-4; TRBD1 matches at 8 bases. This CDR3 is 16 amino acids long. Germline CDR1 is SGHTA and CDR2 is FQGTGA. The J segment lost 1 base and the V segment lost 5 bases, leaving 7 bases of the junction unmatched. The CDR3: CASSPDRESAKNIQYF. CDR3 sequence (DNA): TGTGCCAGCAGCCCGGACAGGGAATCCGCCAAAAACATTCAGTACTTC.

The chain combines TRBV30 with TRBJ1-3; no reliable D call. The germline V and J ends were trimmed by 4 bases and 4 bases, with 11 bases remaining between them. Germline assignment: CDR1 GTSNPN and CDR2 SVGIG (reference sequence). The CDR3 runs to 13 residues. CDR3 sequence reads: CAWNEGLGNTIYF. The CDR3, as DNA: TGTGCCTGGAACGAGGGATTGGGAAACACCATATATTTT. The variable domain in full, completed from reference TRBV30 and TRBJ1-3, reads SQTIHQWPATLVQPVGSPLSLECTVEGTSNPNLYWYRQAAGRGLQLLFYSVGIGQISSEVPQNLSASRPQDRQFILSSKKLLLSDSGFYLCAWNEGLGNTIYFGEGSWLTVV.

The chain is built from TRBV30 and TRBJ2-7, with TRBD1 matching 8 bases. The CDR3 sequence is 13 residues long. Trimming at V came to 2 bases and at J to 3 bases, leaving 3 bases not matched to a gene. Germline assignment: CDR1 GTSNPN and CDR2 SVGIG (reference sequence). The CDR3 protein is CAWSLDRDYEQYF. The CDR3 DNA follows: TGTGCCTGGAGTCTGGACAGGGACTACGAGCAGTACTTC.

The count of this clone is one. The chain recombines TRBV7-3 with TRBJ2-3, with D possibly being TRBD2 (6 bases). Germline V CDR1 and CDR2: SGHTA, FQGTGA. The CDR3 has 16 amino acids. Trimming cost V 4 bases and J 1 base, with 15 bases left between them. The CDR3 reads CASSSLGGEGTDTQYF. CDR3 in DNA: TGTGCCAGCAGCTCGCTTGGAGGGGAAGGCACAGATACGCAGTATTTT.

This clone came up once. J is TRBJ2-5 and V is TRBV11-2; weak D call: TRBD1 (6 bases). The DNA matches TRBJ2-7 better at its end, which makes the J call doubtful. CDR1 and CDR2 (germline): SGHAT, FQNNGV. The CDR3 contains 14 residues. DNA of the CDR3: TGTGCCAGCCGAGGGACACTACAACTCCCCGAGCAGTACTTC. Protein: CASRGTLQLPEQYF.

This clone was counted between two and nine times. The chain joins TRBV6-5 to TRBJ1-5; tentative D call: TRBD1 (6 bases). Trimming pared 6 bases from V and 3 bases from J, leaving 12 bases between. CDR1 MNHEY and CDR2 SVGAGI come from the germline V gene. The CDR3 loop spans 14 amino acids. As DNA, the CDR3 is TGTGCCAGCAGCATAACAGGGTTCAATCAGCCCCAGCATTTT. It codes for CASSITGFNQPQHF.

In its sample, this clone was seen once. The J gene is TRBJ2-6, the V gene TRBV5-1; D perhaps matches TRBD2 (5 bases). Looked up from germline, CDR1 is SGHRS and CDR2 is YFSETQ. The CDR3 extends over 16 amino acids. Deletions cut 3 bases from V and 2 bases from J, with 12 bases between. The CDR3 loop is CASSSVSAAGANVLTF. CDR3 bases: TGCGCCAGCAGCTCCGTTAGCGCGGCTGGGGCCAACGTCCTGACTTTC.

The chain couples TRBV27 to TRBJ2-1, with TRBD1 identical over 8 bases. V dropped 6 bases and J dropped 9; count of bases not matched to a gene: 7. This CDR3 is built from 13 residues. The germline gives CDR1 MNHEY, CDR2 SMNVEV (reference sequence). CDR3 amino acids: CASRRTGSGEQFF. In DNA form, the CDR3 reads TGTGCCAGCAGACGGACAGGGAGTGGTGAGCAGTTCTTC.

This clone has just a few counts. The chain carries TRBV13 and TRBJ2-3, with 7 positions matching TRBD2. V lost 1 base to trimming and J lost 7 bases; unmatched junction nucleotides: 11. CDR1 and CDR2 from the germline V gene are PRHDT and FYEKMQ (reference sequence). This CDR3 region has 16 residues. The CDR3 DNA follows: TGTGCCAGCAGCTTAGTTGCGGGAGCAGGAGGTAATACGCAGTATTTT. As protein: CASSLVAGAGGNTQYF.

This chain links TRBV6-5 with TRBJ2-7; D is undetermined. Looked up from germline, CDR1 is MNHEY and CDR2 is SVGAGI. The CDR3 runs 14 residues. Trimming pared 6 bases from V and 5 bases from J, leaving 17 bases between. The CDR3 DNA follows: TGTGCCAGCAGGGACGACGGTCCAGTAGACGAGCAGTACTTC. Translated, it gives CASRDDGPVDEQYF.